This T cell receptor (beta chain) was documented in a study of cytomegalovirus exposure and HLA in healthy donors. General study points: There were a few CMV-associated chains whose specificity for CMV antigens was confirmed in vitro. Certain indistinguishable V segments, among them TRBV6-2 and TRBV6-3, were excluded.

Regarding this clone: What it recognizes is unknown.

Primers for the PCR totalled 60 Vbeta and 13 Jbeta. Authors' data handling: In a later analysis, 79 million or so unique TCR beta chains included roughly 11 million shared by two or more donors. Sequencing was performed with immunoSEQ multiplex PCR; in TCRdb, only in-frame clones are kept and a portion is missing. V, J and clone size reflect that table, while D and trimming were determined from the DNA. The repertoire consists of about 180,000 clones, with roughly 82% occurring once and the leading ten covering 1.2%. Germline trimming cut 8 bases from V and 12 bases from J; bases unmatched to any gene: 11. The CDR3 is made up of 12 amino acids. Per germline, CDR1 MNHNS and CDR2 SASEGT.

The sequencing sample was made of PBMCs. The source is a girl aged 2 to 9 in good health and CMV-seropositive. The chain has TRBV6-1 and TRBJ1-1, with TRBD1 identical over 8 bases. The CDR3 here is CASETDRVSSFF. Here the CDR3 DNA reads TGTGCCAGCGAGACGGACAGGGTTTCGTCTTTCTTT.